Sequencing of this TCR beta chain was carried out in a study of T cell responses to AZD1222 COVID-19 vaccine. Some clones are missing from TCRdb's copy, which holds only in-frame ones; the method was immunoSEQ multiplex PCR. The sample holds roughly 180,000 clones, 80% to 95% seen once. On this clone: Its antigen is undetermined.

Trimming left V 4 bases short and J 0 bases short, with 5 bases between. The CDR3 length is 13 residues. Germline V gene data show CDR1 as SGHTA and CDR2 as FQGTGA. Findings of the study overall: Spike-specific TCR breadth and depth were elevated following two AZD1222 doses. Among spike-specific TCRs, nearly half reportedly target unmutated variant regions. White British donors predominated, females outnumbered males, and clonal diversity was possibly underestimated.

The chain is built from TRBV7-3 and TRBJ2-3; no clear D. This sequence originates from an adult who received the AZD1222 COVID-19 vaccine. The sequencing used peripheral blood, collected 28 days after the second AZD1222 dose. CDR3 protein: CASSSTSTDTQYF. The CDR3, as DNA: TGTGCCAGCAGCTCGACTAGCACAGATACGCAGTATTTT. Full variable domain (missing parts from reference TRBV7-3 and TRBJ2-3): GAGVSQTPSNKVTEKGKYVELRCDPISGHTALYWYRQSLGQGPEFLIYFQGTGAADDSGLPNDRFFAVRPEGSVSTLKIQRTERGDSAVYLCASSSTSTDTQYFGPGTRLTVL.